Here is one TCR beta chain with its context. This entry belongs to a study of monozygotic twins with inflammatory bowel disease. The length of the CDR3 is 15 residues. Germline CDR1 and CDR2: ENHRY and SYGVKD. TCRdb re-analyzed the 5' RACE reads; it lists each CDR3 protein once, without DNA. This sample's clone table lists approximately 330,000 distinct CDR3 sequences. The sequence was collected from a human donor with ulcerative colitis or Crohn's disease, or a healthy co-twin of an affected twin (not recorded which). Sequencing input: blood. J is TRBJ2-7 and V is TRBV10-3; TCRdb's D call of TRBD1 is untestable without DNA. CDR3: CATRGGTGPFYEQYF.